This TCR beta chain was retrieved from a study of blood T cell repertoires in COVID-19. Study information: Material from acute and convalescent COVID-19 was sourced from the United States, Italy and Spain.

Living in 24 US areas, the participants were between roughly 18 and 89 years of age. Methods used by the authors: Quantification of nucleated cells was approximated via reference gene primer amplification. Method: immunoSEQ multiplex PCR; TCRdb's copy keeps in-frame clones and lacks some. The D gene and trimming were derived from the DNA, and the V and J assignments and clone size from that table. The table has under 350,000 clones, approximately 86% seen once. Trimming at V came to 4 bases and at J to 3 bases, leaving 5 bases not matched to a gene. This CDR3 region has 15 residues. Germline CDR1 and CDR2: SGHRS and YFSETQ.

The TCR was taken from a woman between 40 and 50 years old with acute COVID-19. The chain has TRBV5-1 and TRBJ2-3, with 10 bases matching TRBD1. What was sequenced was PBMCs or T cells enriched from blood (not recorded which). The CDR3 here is CASSVTGGGTDTQYF. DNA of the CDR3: TGCGCCAGCAGCGTGACAGGGGGCGGTACAGATACGCAGTATTTT. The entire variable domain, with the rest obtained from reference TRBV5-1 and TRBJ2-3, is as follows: KAGVTQTPRYLIKTRGQQVTLSCSPISGHRSVSWYQQTPGQGLQFLFEYFSETQRNKGNFPGRFSGRQFSNSRSEMNVSTLELGDSALYLCASSVTGGGTDTQYFGPGTRLTVL.